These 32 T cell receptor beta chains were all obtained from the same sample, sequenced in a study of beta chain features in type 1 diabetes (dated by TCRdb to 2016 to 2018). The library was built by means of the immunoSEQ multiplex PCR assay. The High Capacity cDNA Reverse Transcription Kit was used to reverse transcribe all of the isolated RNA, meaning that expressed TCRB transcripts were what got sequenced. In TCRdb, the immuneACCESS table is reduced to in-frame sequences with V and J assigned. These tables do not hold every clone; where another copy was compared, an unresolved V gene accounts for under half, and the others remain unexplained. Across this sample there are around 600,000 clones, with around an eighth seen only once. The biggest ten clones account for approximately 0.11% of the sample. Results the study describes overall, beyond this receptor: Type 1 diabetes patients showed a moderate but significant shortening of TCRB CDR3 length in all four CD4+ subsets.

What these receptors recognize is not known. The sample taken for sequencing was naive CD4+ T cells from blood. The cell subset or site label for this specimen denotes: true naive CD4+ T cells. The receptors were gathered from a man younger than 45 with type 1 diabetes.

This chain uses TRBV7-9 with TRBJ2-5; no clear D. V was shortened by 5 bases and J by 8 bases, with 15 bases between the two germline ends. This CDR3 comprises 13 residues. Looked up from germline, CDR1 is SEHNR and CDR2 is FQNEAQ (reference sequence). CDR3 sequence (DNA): TGTGCCAGCAGCCCCCAGGTCCCCATCACCCAGTACTTC. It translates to CASSPQVPITQYF.

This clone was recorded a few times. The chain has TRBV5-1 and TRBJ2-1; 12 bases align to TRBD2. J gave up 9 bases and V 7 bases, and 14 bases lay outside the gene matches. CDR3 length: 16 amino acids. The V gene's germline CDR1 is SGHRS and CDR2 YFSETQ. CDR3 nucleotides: TGCGCCAGCCGGCTCGAGACTAGCGGGGGACTAGGTGAGCAGTTCTTC. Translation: CASRLETSGGLGEQFF.

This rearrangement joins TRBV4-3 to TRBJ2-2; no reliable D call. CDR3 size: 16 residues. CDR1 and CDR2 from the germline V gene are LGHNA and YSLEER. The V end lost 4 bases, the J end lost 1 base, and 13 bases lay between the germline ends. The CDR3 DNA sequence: TGCGCCAGCAGCCCCCAAGGGCCTGGGAACACCGGGGAGCTGTTTTTT. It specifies CASSPQGPGNTGELFF.

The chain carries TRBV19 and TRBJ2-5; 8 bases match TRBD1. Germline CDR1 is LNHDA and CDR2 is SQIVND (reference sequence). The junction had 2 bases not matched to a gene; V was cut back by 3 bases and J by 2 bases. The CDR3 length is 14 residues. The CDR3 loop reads CASSIRGRQETQYF. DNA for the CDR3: TGTGCCAGTAGTATCAGGGGGCGGCAAGAGACCCAGTACTTC.

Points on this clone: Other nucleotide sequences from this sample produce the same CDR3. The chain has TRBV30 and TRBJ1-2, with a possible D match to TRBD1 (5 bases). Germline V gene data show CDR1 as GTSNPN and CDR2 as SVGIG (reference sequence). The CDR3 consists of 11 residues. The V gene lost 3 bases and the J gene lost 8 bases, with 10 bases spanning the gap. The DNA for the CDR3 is TGTGCCTGGAGCGCCGGGGGAGGCTACACCTTC. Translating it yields CAWSAGGGYTF.

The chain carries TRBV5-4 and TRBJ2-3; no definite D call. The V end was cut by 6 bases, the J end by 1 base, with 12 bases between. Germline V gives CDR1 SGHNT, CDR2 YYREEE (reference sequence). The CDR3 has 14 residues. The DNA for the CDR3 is TGTGCCAGCACCCTGGGATCTGGCACAGATACGCAGTATTTT. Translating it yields CASTLGSGTDTQYF.

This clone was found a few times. Written as DNA, the CDR3 is TGTGCCAGTAAGGAAGGTTGGGACAGGGCCACCTTC. Its protein product is CASKEGWDRATF. This chain connects TRBV19 to TRBJ1-2; 9 bases map to TRBD1. Unmatched junction bases numbered 10, after V lost 7 bases and J lost 13 bases. The CDR3 runs 12 residues. From germline, CDR1 is LNHDA and CDR2 SQIVND (reference sequence). Supplemented by reference TRBV19 and TRBJ1-2, the full variable domain reads DGGITQSPKYLFRKEGQNVTLSCEQNLNHDAMYWYRQDPGQGLRLIYYSQIVNDFQKGDIAEGYSVSREKKESFPLTVTSAQKNPTAFYLCASKEGWDRATFGSGTRLTVV.

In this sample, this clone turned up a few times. CDR3 in amino acids: CASSETGNYGYTF. The CDR3 nucleotides read TGTGCCAGCAGCGAGACAGGGAACTATGGCTACACCTTC. The chain joins TRBV5-4 to TRBJ1-2; 7 bases are a match to TRBD1. From germline, CDR1 is SGHNT and CDR2 YYREEE (reference sequence). V lost 4 bases, J lost 2 bases, and 2 bases stayed unmatched. This CDR3 region has 13 residues.

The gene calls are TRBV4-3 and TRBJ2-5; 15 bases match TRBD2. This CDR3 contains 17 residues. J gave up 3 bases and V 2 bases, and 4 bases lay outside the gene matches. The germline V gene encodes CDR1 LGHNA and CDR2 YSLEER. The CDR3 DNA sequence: TGCGCCAGCAGCCAACGAGGACTAGCGGGGGGGGAAGAGACCCAGTACTTC. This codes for CASSQRGLAGGEETQYF.

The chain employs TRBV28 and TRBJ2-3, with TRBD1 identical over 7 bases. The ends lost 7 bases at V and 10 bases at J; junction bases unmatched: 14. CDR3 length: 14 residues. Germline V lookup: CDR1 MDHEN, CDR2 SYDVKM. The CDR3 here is CASNTHFRGQAQYF. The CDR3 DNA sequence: TGTGCCAGCAACACTCATTTTAGGGGGCAGGCGCAGTATTTT.

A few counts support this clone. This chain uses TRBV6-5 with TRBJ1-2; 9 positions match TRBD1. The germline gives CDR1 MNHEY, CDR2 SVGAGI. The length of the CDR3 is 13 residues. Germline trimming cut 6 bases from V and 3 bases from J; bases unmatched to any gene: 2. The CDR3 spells CASSGQGYYGYTF. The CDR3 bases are TGTGCCAGCAGCGGACAGGGGTACTATGGCTACACCTTC.

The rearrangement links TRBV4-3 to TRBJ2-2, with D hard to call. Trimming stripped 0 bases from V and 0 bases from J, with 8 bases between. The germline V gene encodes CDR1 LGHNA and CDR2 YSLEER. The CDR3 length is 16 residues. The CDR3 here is CASSQDHRANTGELFF. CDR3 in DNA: TGCGCCAGCAGCCAAGATCATCGAGCGAACACCGGGGAGCTGTTTTTT.

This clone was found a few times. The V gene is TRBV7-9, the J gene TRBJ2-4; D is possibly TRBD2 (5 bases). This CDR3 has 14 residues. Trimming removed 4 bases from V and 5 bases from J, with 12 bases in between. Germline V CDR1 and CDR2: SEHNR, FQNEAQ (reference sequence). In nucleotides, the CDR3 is TGTGCCAGCAGCTCGGGGTCCCTCCAAAACATTCAGTACTTC. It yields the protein CASSSGSLQNIQYF.

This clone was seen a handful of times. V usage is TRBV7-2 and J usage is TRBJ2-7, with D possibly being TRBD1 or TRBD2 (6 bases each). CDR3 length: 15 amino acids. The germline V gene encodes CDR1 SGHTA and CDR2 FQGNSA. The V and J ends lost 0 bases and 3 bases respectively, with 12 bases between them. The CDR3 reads CASSLAGGRNYEQYF. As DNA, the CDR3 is TGTGCCAGCAGCTTAGCCGGGGGCCGAAACTACGAGCAGTACTTC.

This CDR3 is CASSVTAEYEQYF. The CDR3 DNA sequence: TGTGCCAGCAGTGTCACGGCCGAGTACGAGCAGTACTTC. This chain links TRBV6-1 with TRBJ2-7, with no clear D. The V end was cut by 4 bases, the J end by 4 bases, with 11 bases between. Germline V lookup: CDR1 MNHNS, CDR2 SASEGT. This CDR3 region has 13 residues.

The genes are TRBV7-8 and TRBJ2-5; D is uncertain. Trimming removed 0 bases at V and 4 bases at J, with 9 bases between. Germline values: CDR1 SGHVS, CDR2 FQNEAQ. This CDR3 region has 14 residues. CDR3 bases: TGTGCCAGCAGCTTAGCAGGCCCGGGAGAGACCCAGTACTTC. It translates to CASSLAGPGETQYF.

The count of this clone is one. The DNA of the CDR3 is TGTGCCAGCAGCCCTTTGGGGACAGGGAACCACGAGCAGTACTTC. This sequence encodes CASSPLGTGNHEQYF. The chain has TRBV7-7 and TRBJ2-7; 9 nucleotides line up with TRBD1. Trimming took 5 bases from V and 5 from J; bases not matched to a gene: 10. Germline CDR1 reads SSHAT; CDR2 reads FNYEAQ (reference sequence). The CDR3 extends over 15 amino acids.

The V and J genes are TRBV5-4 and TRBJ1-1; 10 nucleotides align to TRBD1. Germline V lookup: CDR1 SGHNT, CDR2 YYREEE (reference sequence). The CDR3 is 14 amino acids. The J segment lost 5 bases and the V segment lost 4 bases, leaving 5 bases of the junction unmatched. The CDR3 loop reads CASSRDRGGTEAFF. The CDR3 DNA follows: TGTGCCAGCAGCAGGGACAGGGGAGGGACTGAAGCTTTCTTT.

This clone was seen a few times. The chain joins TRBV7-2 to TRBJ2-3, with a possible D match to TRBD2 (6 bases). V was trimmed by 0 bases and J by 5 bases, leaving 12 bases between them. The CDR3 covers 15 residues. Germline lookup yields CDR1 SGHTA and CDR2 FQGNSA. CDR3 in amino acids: CASSLAHMGGDTQYF. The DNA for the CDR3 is TGTGCCAGCAGCTTAGCGCATATGGGGGGAGATACGCAGTATTTT.

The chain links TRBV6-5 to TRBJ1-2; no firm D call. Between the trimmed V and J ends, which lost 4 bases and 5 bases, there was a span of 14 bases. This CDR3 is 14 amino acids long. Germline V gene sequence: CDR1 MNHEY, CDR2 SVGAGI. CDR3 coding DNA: TGTGCCAGCAGTTTCGGCGGTATGGGGTATGGCTACACCTTC. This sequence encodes CASSFGGMGYGYTF.

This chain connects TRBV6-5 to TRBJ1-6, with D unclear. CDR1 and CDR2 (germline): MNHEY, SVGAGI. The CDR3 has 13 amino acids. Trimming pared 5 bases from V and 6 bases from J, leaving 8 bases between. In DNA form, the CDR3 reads TGTGCCAGCAGTACCTCGGGTAATTCACCCCTCCACTTT. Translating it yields CASSTSGNSPLHF.

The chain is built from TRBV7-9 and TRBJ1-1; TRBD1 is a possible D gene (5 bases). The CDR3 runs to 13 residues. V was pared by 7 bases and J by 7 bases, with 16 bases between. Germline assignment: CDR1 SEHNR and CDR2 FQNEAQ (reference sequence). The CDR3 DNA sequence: TGTGCCAGCACGCGACTAGGGCAGGGTGAAGCTTTCTTT. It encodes CASTRLGQGEAFF.

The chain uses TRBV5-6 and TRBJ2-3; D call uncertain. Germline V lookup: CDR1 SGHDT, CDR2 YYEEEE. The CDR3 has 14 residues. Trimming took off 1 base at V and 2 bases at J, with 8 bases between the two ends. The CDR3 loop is CASSLPRPTDTQYF. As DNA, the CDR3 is TGTGCCAGCAGCTTGCCCAGGCCCACAGATACGCAGTATTTT.

The CDR3 loop reads CASSLQRQTYQPQHF. In DNA, the CDR3 is TGTGCCAGCAGCCTTCAGCGACAGACTTATCAGCCCCAGCATTTT. The chain is built from TRBV7-2 and TRBJ1-5, with D possibly matching TRBD1 (5 bases). V lost 5 bases and J 5 bases, leaving 16 bases between the germline ends. Germline V gene sequence: CDR1 SGHTA, CDR2 FQGNSA. The CDR3 runs to 15 residues.

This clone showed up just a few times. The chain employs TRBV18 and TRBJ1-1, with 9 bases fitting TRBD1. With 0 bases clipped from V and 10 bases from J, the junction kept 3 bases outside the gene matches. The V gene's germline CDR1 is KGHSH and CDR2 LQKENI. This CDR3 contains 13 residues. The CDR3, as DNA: TGTGCCAGCTCACCACCGGACAGGGGCAGAGCTTTCTTT. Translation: CASSPPDRGRAFF.

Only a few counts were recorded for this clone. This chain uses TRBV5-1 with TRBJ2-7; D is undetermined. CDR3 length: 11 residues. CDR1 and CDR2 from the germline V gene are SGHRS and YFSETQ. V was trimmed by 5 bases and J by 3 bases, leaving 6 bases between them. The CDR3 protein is CASRLDYEQYF. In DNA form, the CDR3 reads TGCGCCAGCAGACTGGACTACGAGCAGTACTTC.

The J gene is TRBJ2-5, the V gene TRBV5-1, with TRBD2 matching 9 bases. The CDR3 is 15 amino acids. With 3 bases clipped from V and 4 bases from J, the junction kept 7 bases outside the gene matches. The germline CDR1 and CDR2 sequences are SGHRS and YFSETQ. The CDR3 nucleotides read TGCGCCAGCAGCTCCATGACTAGCGGTGGAGAGACCCAGTACTTC. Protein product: CASSSMTSGGETQYF.

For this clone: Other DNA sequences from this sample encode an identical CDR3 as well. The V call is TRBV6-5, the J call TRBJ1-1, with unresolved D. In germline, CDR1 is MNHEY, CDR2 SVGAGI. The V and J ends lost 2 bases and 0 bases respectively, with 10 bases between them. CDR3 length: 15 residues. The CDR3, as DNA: TGTGCCAGCAGTTACAGTACCGTCCTGAACACTGAAGCTTTCTTT. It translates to CASSYSTVLNTEAFF.

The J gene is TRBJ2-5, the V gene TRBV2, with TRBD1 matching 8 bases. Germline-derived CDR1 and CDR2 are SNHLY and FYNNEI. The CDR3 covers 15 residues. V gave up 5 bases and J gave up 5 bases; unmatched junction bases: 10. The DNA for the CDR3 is TGTGCCAGCAGTCCGGACAGGGAAGGAGGGGAGACCCAGTACTTC. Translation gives CASSPDREGGETQYF.

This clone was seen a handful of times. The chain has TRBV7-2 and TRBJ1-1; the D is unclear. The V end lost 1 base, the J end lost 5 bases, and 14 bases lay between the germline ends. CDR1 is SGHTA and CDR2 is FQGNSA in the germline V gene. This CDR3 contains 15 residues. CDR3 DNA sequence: TGTGCCAGCAGCTTAGGAGGAGGTATGGGGACTGAAGCTTTCTTT. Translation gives CASSLGGGMGTEAFF.

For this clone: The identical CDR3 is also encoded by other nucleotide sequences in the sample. CDR3 protein: CSARGTDTQYF. Written as DNA, the CDR3 is TGCAGTGCCCGGGGTACAGATACGCAGTATTTT. The chain carries TRBV20-1 and TRBJ2-3; the D gene is possibly TRBD2 (5 bases). V lost 6 bases and J lost 3, with 7 bases in between. From germline, CDR1 is DFQATT and CDR2 SNEGSKA (reference sequence). This CDR3 has 11 residues.

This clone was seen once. The DNA of the CDR3 is TGTGCCAGCAGCCCTCGTTTAGCGGGGGTCTACAATGAGCAGTTCTTC. It translates to CASSPRLAGVYNEQFF. This chain uses TRBV11-2 with TRBJ2-1; 9 positions agree with TRBD2. The length of the CDR3 is 16 residues. Per the germline V gene, CDR1 is SGHAT and CDR2 is FQNNGV. V shed 5 bases and J 3 bases; nucleotides not matched to a gene: 8.